Listed here are 30 T cell receptor beta chains from one sample, sequenced in a study of blood T cells in healthy people across ages. Combining a sample-barcoded 5' primer with a J-beta primer mix, a second PCR ran for roughly 7 to 12 cycles. TCRdb reprocessed the 5' RACE reads via MiXCR and lists one record per CDR3 protein. Among some 900,000 distinct CDR3 sequences, around 26% were seen once, and the ten largest hold approximately 15%. Source material: blood. The receptors stem from a woman older than 75 in good health.

This chain connects TRBV7-2 to TRBJ2-5, with 9 bases aligning to TRBD1. V shed 5 bases and J 11 bases; nucleotides not matched to a gene: 12. In germline, CDR1 is SGHTA, CDR2 FQGNSA. The CDR3 has 14 amino acids. The DNA of the CDR3 is TGTGCCAGCAGCCAGCAGCCTCGACAGGGGGAGCAGTACTTC. This codes for CASSQQPRQGEQYF.

As for this clonotype: A single base separates this from a much larger clone, so it may be a read error. CDR3 sequence reads: CSTEPGAITGTQYF. CDR3 coding DNA: TGCAGCACTGAACCGGGGGCGATCACAGGTACGCAGTATTTT. The chain links TRBV29-1 to TRBJ2-3; D assignment may be TRBD1 or TRBD2 (6 bases each). The CDR3 consists of 14 residues. Germline V gene lookup returns CDR1 SQVTM and CDR2 ANQGSEA.

Many counts were recorded for this clonotype. This chain joins TRBV7-2 and TRBJ2-5; 7 nucleotides align to TRBD2. Per the germline V gene, CDR1 is SGHTA and CDR2 is FQGNSA. Trimming cost V 0 bases and J 5 bases; bases outside gene matches: 6. This CDR3 is built from 15 residues. The CDR3 DNA is TGTGCCAGCAGCTTAGCCCTTGGGGGGGAGGAGACCCAGTACTTC. Translation gives CASSLALGGEETQYF.

The chain combines TRBV6-1 with TRBJ2-5; 11 positions match TRBD2. CDR1 is MNHNS and CDR2 is SASEGT in the germline V gene. The CDR3 loop spans 17 amino acids. Losses at the gene ends were 1 base for V and 4 bases for J; bases not matched to a gene: 8. The CDR3 loop is CASSEVAGLAGAETQYF. The CDR3 region has the DNA TGTGCCAGCAGTGAAGTGGCTGGACTAGCGGGCGCAGAGACCCAGTACTTC.

CDR3 in amino acids: CASSYTVDTINNEQFF. Written as DNA, the CDR3 is TGTGCCAGCAGTTACACGGTCGACACTATAAACAATGAGCAGTTCTTC. The chain carries TRBV6-2 or TRBV6-3 and TRBJ2-1; D gene uncertain. V was clipped by 2 bases and J by 5 bases, with 16 bases between them. The length of the CDR3 is 16 residues. Germline V lookup: CDR1 MNHEY, CDR2 SVGEGT.

This clonotype appeared once. The V call is TRBV7-3, the J call TRBJ2-1, with D possibly being TRBD2 (7 bases). Germline V CDR1 and CDR2: SGHTA, FQGTGA. The CDR3 spans 15 residues. V was cut by 1 base and J by 9 bases, with 16 bases left in between. The CDR3 sequence: CASSLMGGAISEQFF. The CDR3 DNA follows: TGTGCCAGCAGCTTAATGGGGGGGGCGATTAGTGAGCAGTTCTTC.

Turning to this clonotype: This may stem from a read error, because a much larger clone lies one nucleotide away. V is TRBV11-2 and J is TRBJ2-5; 8 bases align to TRBD1. CDR3 length: 16 amino acids. Germline CDR1 SGHAT, CDR2 FQNNGV. The junction had 20 bases not matched to a gene; V was cut back by 6 bases and J by 11 bases. CDR3 loop: CASRGTGGPPPYGQYF. DNA of the CDR3: TGTGCCAGCAGGGGGACAGGAGGCCCCCCTCCTTACGGGCAGTACTTC.

DNA of the CDR3: TGTGCCACCAGAAATCTCAGGGGTTGGACTGAAGCTTTCTTT. It yields the protein CATRNLRGWTEAFF. This chain links TRBV24-1 with TRBJ1-1; TRBD1 might be the D (6 bases). CDR1 is KGHDR, CDR2 SFDVKD, per germline. The V gene lost 7 bases and the J gene lost 5 bases, with 16 bases spanning the gap. The CDR3 spans 14 residues.

Ten or more counts support this clonotype. The gene calls are TRBV5-1 and TRBJ1-2, with D uncertain. V lost 1 base and J 0 bases, leaving 10 bases between the germline ends. Germline loops: CDR1 SGHRS, CDR2 YFSETQ. This CDR3 has 15 residues. The CDR3: CASSLTFHTNYGYTF. The CDR3, as DNA: TGCGCCAGCAGCTTGACGTTTCATACTAACTATGGCTACACCTTC.

This clonotype came up a few times. A junction end diverges from the germline sequence, so it may reflect a read error. The J gene is TRBJ2-3, the V gene TRBV3-1; TRBD1 or TRBD2 may be the D gene (6 bases each). This CDR3 region has 13 residues. Germline CDR1 and CDR2: LGHDT and YNNKEL (reference sequence). The CDR3 region has the DNA TGTGCCAGCAGTCAAGGGGGGCCAGATACGCAGTATTTT. Translation: CASSQGGPDTQYF.

The CDR3 DNA reads as TGTGCCACCAAAGGACAGGGGGAGTACGAGCAGTACTTC. Translation gives CATKGQGEYEQYF. The chain is built from TRBV6-6 and TRBJ2-5; 10 bases line up with TRBD1. The DNA end lines up better with TRBJ2-7; the J call may be wrong. Germline CDR1 and CDR2: MNHNY and SVGAGI (reference sequence). The CDR3 loop spans 13 amino acids.

The gene calls are TRBV18 and TRBJ2-3; D is perhaps TRBD2 (5 bases). Per the germline V gene, CDR1 is KGHSH and CDR2 is LQKENI. This CDR3 contains 14 residues. V was clipped by 0 bases and J by 6 bases, with 10 bases between them. This CDR3 is CASSPPNSGDTQYF. CDR3 coding DNA: TGTGCCAGCTCACCACCGAATTCGGGGGATACGCAGTATTTT.

This clonotype was observed a few times. Here the CDR3 DNA reads TGTGCCAACAAACGGGACATCTTGAACACTGAAGCTTTCTTT. Translating gives CANKRDILNTEAFF. This chain joins TRBV2 and TRBJ1-1; possible D gene TRBD1, 6 bases. CDR3 size: 14 residues. Trimming took 10 bases from V and 0 from J, leaving 15 bases between them. Germline V gives CDR1 SNHLY, CDR2 FYNNEI.

Many counts were recorded for this clonotype. This chain joins TRBV28 and TRBJ2-3; 8 nucleotides align to TRBD2. Germline CDR1 and CDR2: MDHEN and SYDVKM. The CDR3 contains 15 residues. The ends lost 6 bases at V and 2 bases at J; junction bases unmatched: 7. The chain's CDR3 is CASSPAGGFTDTQYF. The CDR3 nucleotides read TGTGCCAGCAGCCCTGCGGGGGGATTCACAGATACGCAGTATTTT.

The sample holds many counts of this clonotype. The V gene is TRBV7-9, the J gene TRBJ2-3; D may match TRBD1 or TRBD2 (6 bases each). CDR3 length equals 14 residues. The germline V and J ends were trimmed by 3 bases and 2 bases, with 9 bases remaining between them. Germline lookup yields CDR1 SEHNR and CDR2 FQNEAQ (reference sequence). CDR3 residues: CASSFGGPTDTQYF. The CDR3 DNA reads TGTGCCAGCAGCTTCGGGGGCCCCACAGATACGCAGTATTTT.

The rearrangement uses TRBV11-2 and TRBJ1-1; D is uncertain. This CDR3 contains 14 residues. The V gene lost 0 bases and the J gene lost 4 bases, with 9 bases spanning the gap. In germline, CDR1 is SGHAT, CDR2 FQNNGV. CDR3 DNA: TGTGCCAGCAGCTTAGATGGGCAAGCCACTGAAGCTTTCTTT. As protein: CASSLDGQATEAFF.

This clonotype was detected only a few times. The V call is TRBV24-1, the J call TRBJ1-4; 7 nucleotides match TRBD1. The V segment lost 4 bases and the J segment 0 bases; nucleotides outside the gene matches: 1. The germline V gene has CDR1 KGHDR and CDR2 SFDVKD. This CDR3 is built from 15 residues. CDR3 protein: CATSEGTATNEKLFF. CDR3 nucleotide sequence: TGTGCCACCAGTGAGGGGACAGCAACTAATGAAAAACTGTTTTTT.

Details on this clonotype: A much bigger clone sits one base away, suggesting this may be a read error. This rearrangement joins TRBV7-2 to TRBJ2-5; D gene unclear. The CDR3 has 14 amino acids. Deletions cut 6 bases from V and 11 bases from J, with 22 bases between. Per the germline V gene, CDR1 is SGHTA and CDR2 is FQGNSA. CDR3 amino acids: CASRGTSNYNEQYF. The CDR3 region has the DNA TGTGCCAGCAGAGGAACGTCTAACTACAATGAGCAGTACTTC.

The CDR3 loop is CASTGTAGFYGYTF. DNA of the CDR3: TGTGCCAGCACCGGGACAGCTGGCTTCTATGGCTACACCTTC. The genes are TRBV2 and TRBJ1-2; TRBD1 matches at 7 bases. This CDR3 has 14 amino acids. The germline V gene has CDR1 SNHLY and CDR2 FYNNEI. J gave up 4 bases and V 7 bases, and 9 bases lay outside the gene matches.

CDR3 protein: CASSATLNYGYTF. In nucleotides, the CDR3 is TGTGCCAGCAGTGCGACCCTTAACTATGGCTACACCTTC. The chain employs TRBV12-3 or TRBV12-4 and TRBJ1-2; D gene uncertain. V shed 5 bases and J shed 1 base, with 8 bases lying between them. The CDR3 covers 13 residues.

This clonotype was observed at least ten times. The gene calls are TRBV6-2 or TRBV6-3 and TRBJ2-7; 7 nucleotides line up with TRBD1. CDR3 size: 17 residues. CDR1 is MNHEY and CDR2 is SVGEGT in the germline V gene. The V and J ends lost 6 bases and 5 bases, in that order; junction bases with no gene match: 19. Written as DNA, the CDR3 is TGTGCCAGCAGACCCCTCGGTCGGACACAGGGGATGAACGAGCAGTACTTC. Translation gives CASRPLGRTQGMNEQYF.

The gene calls are TRBV7-9 and TRBJ2-1; TRBD2 aligns across 7 bases. CDR1 SEHNR and CDR2 FQNEAQ come from the germline V gene (reference sequence). V trimming: 5 bases; J trimming: 4 bases; junction bases outside the gene matches: 8. CDR3 length: 15 residues. The CDR3 DNA reads as TGTGCCAGCAGCGCAGGGCTAGCGGAGTACAATGAGCAGTTCTTC. It codes for CASSAGLAEYNEQFF.

In its sample, this clonotype was seen a few times. CDR3 in amino acids: CASSGPGTSNYGYTF. In nucleotides, the CDR3 is TGTGCCAGCAGTGGACCAGGAACCTCTAACTATGGCTACACCTTC. The chain uses TRBV25-1 and TRBJ1-2; D remains ambiguous. Trimming removed 4 bases from V and 0 bases from J, with 12 bases in between. CDR3 size: 15 residues. Germline CDR1 is MGHDK and CDR2 is SYGVNS.

This clonotype was counted at least ten times. The V gene is TRBV7-8, the J gene TRBJ2-3; 9 nucleotides align to TRBD2. V was pared by 5 bases and J by 2 bases, with 5 bases of the junction left unmatched. This CDR3 contains 15 residues. Germline V lookup: CDR1 SGHVS, CDR2 FQNEAQ. CDR3 nucleotides: TGTGCCAGCAGCCCTAGCGGGGCGTTCACAGATACGCAGTATTTT. Residues: CASSPSGAFTDTQYF.

This clonotype was seen a handful of times. This sequence joins TRBV7-3 and TRBJ2-1; TRBD2 matches at 7 bases. Germline V gives CDR1 SGHTA, CDR2 FQGTGA. V shed 9 bases and J 2 bases; nucleotides not matched to a gene: 7. The CDR3 has 14 residues. The CDR3 nucleotides read TGTGCCAGTTCACGGGGGGATACCTACAATGAGCAGTTCTTC. Translating gives CASSRGDTYNEQFF.

This clonotype has at least ten counts. The rearrangement links TRBV6-2 or TRBV6-3 to TRBJ2-7; perhaps TRBD1 as D (6 bases). This CDR3 is 13 amino acids long. CDR1 and CDR2 (germline): MNHEY, SVGEGT. With 9 bases removed from V and 1 base from J, the gap between germline ends came to 13 bases. The CDR3 coding sequence is TGTGCCAGTTGGCAGGGGCGGTCCTACGAGCAGTACTTC. Its protein is CASWQGRSYEQYF.

This clonotype was seen repeatedly, ten times or more. V gene TRBV7-2 combines with J gene TRBJ1-2; D uncertain. The CDR3 runs 12 residues. CDR1 SGHTA and CDR2 FQGNSA come from the germline V gene. V shed 1 base and J shed 3 bases, with 3 bases lying between them. CDR3 in DNA: TGTGCCAGCAGCTTAGAGTACTATGGCTACACCTTC. As protein: CASSLEYYGYTF.

This clonotype was recorded a few times. The junction and the germline gene differ at one end; a read error may be behind it. The J gene is TRBJ2-7, the V gene TRBV18, with TRBD2 matching over 7 bases. CDR3 length: 15 residues. Germline V lookup: CDR1 KGHSH, CDR2 LQKENI. The CDR3 DNA follows: TGTGCCGGCTCACTTAGTCCCGGGGGGACCTACGAGCAGTACTTC. Translating it yields CAGSLSPGGTYEQYF.

The genes are TRBV7-9 and TRBJ2-5; 9 bases align to TRBD1. CDR1 and CDR2 (germline): SEHNR, FQNEAQ (reference sequence). CDR3 length equals 17 residues. Trimming removed 6 bases from V and 11 bases from J; junction bases left unmatched: 22. The CDR3 spells CASRPPGGGDRAYEQYF. The CDR3 region has the DNA TGTGCCAGCAGACCCCCAGGGGGGGGGGACAGGGCCTATGAGCAGTACTTC. Filled out from reference TRBV7-9 and TRBJ2-5, the complete variable domain reads DTGVSQNPRHKITKRGQNVTFRCDPISEHNRLYWYRQTLGQGPEFLTYFQNEAQLEKSRLLSDRFSAERPKGSFSTLEIQRTEQGDSAMYLCASRPPGGGDRAYEQYFGPGTRLLVL.

This clonotype has just a few counts. Given a much more abundant clone one base away, this may be a read error. The V gene is TRBV7-2, the J gene TRBJ2-6; 7 bases are shared with TRBD1. Per the germline V gene, CDR1 is SGHTA and CDR2 is FQGNSA. The CDR3 covers 15 residues. CDR3 in DNA: TGTGCCAGCAGCTTAGACAGGGGCTTGGCCAACGTCCGGACTTTC. It specifies CASSLDRGLANVRTF.